The 14 T cell receptor beta chains below all came from one sample that was sequenced in a study of T cell changes during pregnancy in multiple sclerosis. This table comes from immunoSEQ multiplex PCR, and its TCRdb copy is limited to in-frame clones, with some not included. Here the sample spans about 64,000 clones, about 92% being singletons. Sequenced material: peripheral blood, taken in the second trimester of pregnancy. Receptor source: a female donor in good health, enrolled as a control in a pregnancy study.

The chain carries TRBV19 and TRBJ1-1; D ambiguous. CDR3 length equals 15 residues. Germline CDR1 is LNHDA and CDR2 is SQIVND (reference sequence). Trimming took off 7 bases at V and 4 bases at J, with 19 bases between the two ends. The CDR3 loop is CASTLHEGIGTEAFF. CDR3 DNA: TGTGCCAGTACCCTGCACGAGGGTATCGGCACTGAAGCTTTCTTT.

The chain is built from TRBV11-2 and TRBJ2-7, with 8 bases lining up with TRBD2. Trimming at V came to 1 base and at J to 2 bases, leaving 4 bases not matched to a gene. CDR3 size: 15 residues. The germline V gene has CDR1 SGHAT and CDR2 FQNNGV. Here the CDR3 reads CASSLVPGGAYEQYF. The CDR3, as DNA: TGTGCCAGCAGCTTAGTTCCGGGGGGGGCCTACGAGCAGTACTTC.

This chain connects TRBV11-2 to TRBJ2-7, with 7 positions matching TRBD1. Per the germline V gene, CDR1 is SGHAT and CDR2 is FQNNGV. The CDR3 sequence is 13 residues long. The junction had 3 bases not matched to a gene; V was cut back by 2 bases and J by 5 bases. As DNA, the CDR3 is TGTGCCAGCAGCTTATACGACAGGGACGAGCAGTACTTC. Protein product: CASSLYDRDEQYF.

Note on this clone: Other DNA sequences in the same sample also yield this CDR3. This chain links TRBV5-6 with TRBJ2-7, with a weak D call TRBD2 (5 bases). V was pared by 2 bases and J by 3 bases, with 9 bases between. This CDR3 region has 13 residues. Germline CDR1 is SGHDT and CDR2 is YYEEEE. This CDR3 is CASSFLSGYEQYF. CDR3 sequence (DNA): TGTGCCAGCAGCTTTCTCAGCGGCTACGAGCAGTACTTC.

The chain employs TRBV5-6 and TRBJ1-2; 9 positions match TRBD1. Germline trimming cut 4 bases from V and 2 bases from J; bases unmatched to any gene: 3. The V gene's germline CDR1 is SGHDT and CDR2 YYEEEE. This CDR3 is 14 amino acids long. CDR3 nucleotide sequence: TGTGCCAGCAGCCCTGGACAGGGGAACTATGGCTACACCTTC. The encoded protein is CASSPGQGNYGYTF.

The chain has TRBV10-3 and TRBJ1-1; D possibly corresponds to TRBD1 (5 bases). CDR1 ENHRY and CDR2 SYGVKD come from the germline V gene. CDR3 length: 15 amino acids. V lost 4 bases to trimming and J lost 3 bases, with 15 bases between them. CDR3 amino acids: CAISASGRGDTEAFF. DNA of the CDR3: TGTGCCATCAGTGCGTCGGGGCGCGGGGACACTGAAGCTTTCTTT.

The chain has TRBV9 and TRBJ2-5, with TRBD1 matching 7 bases. The V gene's germline CDR1 is SGDLS and CDR2 YYNGEE. Unmatched junction bases numbered 12, after V lost 3 bases and J lost 4 bases. The CDR3 is 16 residues long. CDR3 in DNA: TGTGCCAGCAGCGCCCCCAGCAGGGGGTTGGTAGAGACCCAGTACTTC. Translating gives CASSAPSRGLVETQYF. Based on the CDR3 plus reference TRBV9 and TRBJ2-5, the full variable domain is DSGVTQTPKHLITATGQRVTLRCSPRSGDLSVYWYQQSLDQGLQFLIQYYNGEERAKGNILERFSAQQFPDLHSELNLSSLELGDSALYFCASSAPSRGLVETQYFGPGTRLLVL.

The chain has TRBV5-6 and TRBJ2-5; 8 positions agree with TRBD1. The CDR3 extends over 15 amino acids. The V gene's germline CDR1 is SGHDT and CDR2 YYEEEE. V lost 4 bases and J lost 4; bases outside the gene matches: 9. Here the CDR3 DNA reads TGTGCCAGCAGCCCTATGACAGGGGAGGTAGAGACCCAGTACTTC. Translated: CASSPMTGEVETQYF.

The chain joins TRBV6-6 to TRBJ1-1, with TRBD1 matching 7 bases. From germline, CDR1 is MNHNY and CDR2 SVGAGI (reference sequence). There are 15 residues in the CDR3. Germline trimming cut 4 bases from V and 5 bases from J; bases unmatched to any gene: 10. DNA of the CDR3: TGTGCCAGCAGTTCCCGAGAGGGGGCTATGACTGAAGCTTTCTTT. Its protein product is CASSSREGAMTEAFF.

The rearrangement uses TRBV27 and TRBJ2-7, with 15 positions matching TRBD2. Germline loops: CDR1 MNHEY, CDR2 SMNVEV (reference sequence). The CDR3 extends over 17 amino acids. The J segment lost 6 bases and the V segment lost 0 bases, leaving 6 bases of the junction unmatched. The CDR3 DNA sequence: TGTGCCAGCAGTTTATCGTGGACTAGCGGGAGGGCCCCCGAGCAGTACTTC. It codes for CASSLSWTSGRAPEQYF.

The gene calls are TRBV7-3 and TRBJ1-1; 8 nucleotides align to TRBD1. There are 13 residues in the CDR3. Unmatched junction bases numbered 8, after V lost 3 bases and J lost 11 bases. CDR1 and CDR2 (germline): SGHTA, FQGTGA. The CDR3 coding sequence is TGTGCCAGCAGCTTTCAGGGGGCCGGTGGGGCTTTCTTT. This encodes CASSFQGAGGAFF.

This CDR3 is CASGGSRGEKLFF. The DNA of the CDR3 is TGTGCCAGCGGTGGTTCGCGGGGAGAAAAACTGTTTTTT. This rearrangement joins TRBV25-1 to TRBJ1-4; D remains unclear. CDR3 length: 13 amino acids. Trimming left V 8 bases short and J 8 bases short, with 15 bases between. Germline-derived CDR1 and CDR2 are MGHDK and SYGVNS. The variable domain in full, with the rest retrieved from reference TRBV25-1 and TRBJ1-4, is EADIYQTPRYLVIGTGKKITLECSQTMGHDKMYWYQQDPGMELHLIHYSYGVNSTEKGDLSSESTVSRIRTEHFPLTLESARPSHTSQYLCASGGSRGEKLFFGSGTQLSVL.

This chain links TRBV10-3 with TRBJ1-2, with TRBD1 identical over 12 bases. Unmatched junction bases numbered 9, after V lost 6 bases and J lost 7 bases. Germline lookup yields CDR1 ENHRY and CDR2 SYGVKD. CDR3 size: 15 residues. The CDR3 bases are TGTGCCATCAGCTCCTCGGGACAGGGGGCGAGTGGCTACACCTTC. It codes for CAISSSGQGASGYTF.

This clone is labeled medium-sized. The chain links TRBV6-1 to TRBJ1-5, with D possibly TRBD1 on 5 matching bases. The CDR3 has 16 amino acids. V was pared by 1 base and J by 7 bases, with 17 bases between. The V gene's germline CDR1 is MNHNS and CDR2 SASEGT. CDR3 loop: CASSEVLGGTGQPQHF. DNA for the CDR3: TGTGCCAGCAGTGAAGTTTTGGGGGGGACGGGCCAGCCCCAGCATTTT.